Listed here is a single T cell receptor (beta chain). This specimen comes from a study of blood T cell repertoires in COVID-19. In the study overall: Both acute and convalescent COVID-19 samples were obtained from the United States, Italy and Spain. In each case, the material was cDNA or gDNA derived from T cells, B-cell-depleted T cells, or PBMCs.

Per the authors' pipeline: Nucleated cell number was recorded as an estimate derived from reference gene primer amplification. Sequenced by immunoSEQ multiplex PCR; TCRdb stores in-frame clones only, minus some. V and J calls and clone size are copied from that table; D and trimming were computed from the DNA. This table holds more than 85,000 clones, around 81% found once. CDR1 is MGHRA, CDR2 YSYEKL, per germline. The V and J ends lost 0 bases and 6 bases respectively, with 21 bases between them. The CDR3 has 18 residues. This clonotype originated in a man aged 55-75 years with acute or convalescent COVID-19. Specimen: peripheral blood. The chain employs TRBV4-1 and TRBJ1-5; D is unresolved. The CDR3 DNA reads as TGCGCCAGCAGCCAAGATATATCCGAGTCTGGGAGATCTCAGCCCCAGCATTTT. Its protein is CASSQDISESGRSQPQHF.